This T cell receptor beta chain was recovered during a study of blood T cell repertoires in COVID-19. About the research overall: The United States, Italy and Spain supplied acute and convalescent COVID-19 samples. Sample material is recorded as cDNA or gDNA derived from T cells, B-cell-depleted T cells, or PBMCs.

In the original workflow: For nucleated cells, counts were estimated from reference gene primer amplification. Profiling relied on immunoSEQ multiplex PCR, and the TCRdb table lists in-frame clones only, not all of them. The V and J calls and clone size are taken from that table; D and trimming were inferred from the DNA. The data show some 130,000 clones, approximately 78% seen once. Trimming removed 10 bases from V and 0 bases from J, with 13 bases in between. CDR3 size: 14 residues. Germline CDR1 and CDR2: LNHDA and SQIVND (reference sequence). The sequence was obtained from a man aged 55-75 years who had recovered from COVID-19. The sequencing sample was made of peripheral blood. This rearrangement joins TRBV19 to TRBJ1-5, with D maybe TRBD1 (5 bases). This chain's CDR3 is CANMTVDSNQPQHF. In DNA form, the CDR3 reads TGTGCCAATATGACAGTCGATAGCAATCAGCCCCAGCATTTT.